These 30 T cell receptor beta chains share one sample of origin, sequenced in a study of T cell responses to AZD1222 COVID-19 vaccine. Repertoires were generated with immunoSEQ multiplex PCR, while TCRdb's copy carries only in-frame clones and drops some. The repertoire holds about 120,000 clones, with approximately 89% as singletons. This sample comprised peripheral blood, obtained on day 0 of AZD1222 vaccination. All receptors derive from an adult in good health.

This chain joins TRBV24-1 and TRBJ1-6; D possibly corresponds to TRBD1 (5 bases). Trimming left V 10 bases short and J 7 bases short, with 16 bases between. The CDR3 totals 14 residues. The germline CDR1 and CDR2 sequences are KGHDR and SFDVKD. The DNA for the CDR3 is TGTGCCACTCGTCTCCGGGGCCGGAATTCACCCCTCCACTTT. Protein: CATRLRGRNSPLHF.

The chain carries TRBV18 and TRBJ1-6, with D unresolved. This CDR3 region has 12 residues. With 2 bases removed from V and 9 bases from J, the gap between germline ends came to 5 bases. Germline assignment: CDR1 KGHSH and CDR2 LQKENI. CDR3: CASSPGGSPLHF. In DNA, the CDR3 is TGTGCCAGCTCACCAGGTGGTTCACCCCTCCACTTT.

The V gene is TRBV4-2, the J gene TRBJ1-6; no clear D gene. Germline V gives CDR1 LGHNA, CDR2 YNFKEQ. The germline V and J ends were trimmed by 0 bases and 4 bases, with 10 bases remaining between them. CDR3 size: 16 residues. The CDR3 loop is CASSQDPGIYNSPLHF. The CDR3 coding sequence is TGTGCCAGCAGCCAAGATCCGGGGATATATAATTCACCCCTCCACTTT.

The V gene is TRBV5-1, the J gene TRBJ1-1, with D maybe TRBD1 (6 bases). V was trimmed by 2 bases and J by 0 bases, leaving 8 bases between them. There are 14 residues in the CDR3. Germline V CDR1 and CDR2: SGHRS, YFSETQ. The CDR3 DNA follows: TGCGCCAGCAGCTTAGGGGGAATGAACACTGAAGCTTTCTTT. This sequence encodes CASSLGGMNTEAFF. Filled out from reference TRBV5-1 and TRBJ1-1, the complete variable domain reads KAGVTQTPRYLIKTRGQQVTLSCSPISGHRSVSWYQQTPGQGLQFLFEYFSETQRNKGNFPGRFSGRQFSNSRSEMNVSTLELGDSALYLCASSLGGMNTEAFFGQGTRLTVV.

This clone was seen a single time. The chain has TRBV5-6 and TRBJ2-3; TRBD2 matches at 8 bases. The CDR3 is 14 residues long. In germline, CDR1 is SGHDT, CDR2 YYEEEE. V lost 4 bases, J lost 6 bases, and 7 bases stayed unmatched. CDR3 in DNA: TGTGCCAGCAGCCCAGCGGGGGATGGGGATACGCAGTATTTT. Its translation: CASSPAGDGDTQYF.

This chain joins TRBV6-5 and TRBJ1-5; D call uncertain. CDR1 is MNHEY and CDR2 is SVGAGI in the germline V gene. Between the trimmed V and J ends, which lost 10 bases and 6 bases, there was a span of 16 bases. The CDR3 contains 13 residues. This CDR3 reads CAITQAFGQPQHF. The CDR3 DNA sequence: TGTGCCATCACCCAGGCTTTTGGTCAGCCCCAGCATTTT.

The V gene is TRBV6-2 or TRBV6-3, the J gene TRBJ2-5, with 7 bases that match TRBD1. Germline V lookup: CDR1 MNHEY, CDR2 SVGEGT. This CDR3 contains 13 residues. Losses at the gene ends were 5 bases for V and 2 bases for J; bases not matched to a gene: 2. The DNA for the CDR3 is TGTGCCAGCAGTGACAGGGCTCAAGAGACCCAGTACTTC. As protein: CASSDRAQETQYF.

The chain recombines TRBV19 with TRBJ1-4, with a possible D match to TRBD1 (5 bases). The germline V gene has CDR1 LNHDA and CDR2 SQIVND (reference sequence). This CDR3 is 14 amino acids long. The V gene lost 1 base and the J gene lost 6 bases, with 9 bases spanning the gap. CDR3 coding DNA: TGTGCCAGTAGTATAGTGTCCAGGGATGAAAAACTGTTTTTT. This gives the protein CASSIVSRDEKLFF.

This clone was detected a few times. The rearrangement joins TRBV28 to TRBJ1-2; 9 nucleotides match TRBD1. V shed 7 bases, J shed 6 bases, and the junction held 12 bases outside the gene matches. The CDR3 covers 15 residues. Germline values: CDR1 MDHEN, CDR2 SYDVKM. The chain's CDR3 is CASNPPGQGWNGYTF. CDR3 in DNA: TGTGCCAGCAATCCCCCGGGACAGGGTTGGAATGGCTACACCTTC.

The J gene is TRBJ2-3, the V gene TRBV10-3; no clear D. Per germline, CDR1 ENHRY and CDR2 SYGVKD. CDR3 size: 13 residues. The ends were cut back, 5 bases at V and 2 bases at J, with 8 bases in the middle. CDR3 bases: TGTGCCATCAGTTGGCCCCCCACAGATACGCAGTATTTT. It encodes CAISWPPTDTQYF.

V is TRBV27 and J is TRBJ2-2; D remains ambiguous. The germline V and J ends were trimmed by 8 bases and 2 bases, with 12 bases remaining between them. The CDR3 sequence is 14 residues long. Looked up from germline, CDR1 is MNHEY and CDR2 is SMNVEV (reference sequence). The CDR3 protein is CASAGRINTGELFF. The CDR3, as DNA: TGTGCCAGCGCAGGACGGATTAACACCGGGGAGCTGTTTTTT.

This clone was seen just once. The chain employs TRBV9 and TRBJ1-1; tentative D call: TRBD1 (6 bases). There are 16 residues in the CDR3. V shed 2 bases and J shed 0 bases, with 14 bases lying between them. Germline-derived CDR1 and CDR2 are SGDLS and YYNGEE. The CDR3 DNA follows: TGTGCCAGCAGCGTCTCGACAGGTAGGATGAACACTGAAGCTTTCTTT. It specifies CASSVSTGRMNTEAFF.

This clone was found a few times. This CDR3 is CASSVEGSGNTEAFF. Here the CDR3 DNA reads TGTGCCAGCAGCGTAGAGGGGTCGGGGAACACTGAAGCTTTCTTT. This sequence joins TRBV9 and TRBJ1-1; D is possibly TRBD1 (5 bases). This CDR3 region has 15 residues. Germline CDR1 SGDLS, CDR2 YYNGEE. The germline V and J ends were trimmed by 0 bases and 1 base, with 10 bases remaining between them.

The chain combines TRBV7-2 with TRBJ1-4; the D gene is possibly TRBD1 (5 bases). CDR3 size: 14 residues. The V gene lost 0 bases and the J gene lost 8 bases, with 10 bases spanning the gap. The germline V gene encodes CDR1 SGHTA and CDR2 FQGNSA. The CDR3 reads CASSLAFRDEKLFF. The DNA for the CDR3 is TGTGCCAGCAGCTTAGCGTTCCGGGACGAAAAACTGTTTTTT.

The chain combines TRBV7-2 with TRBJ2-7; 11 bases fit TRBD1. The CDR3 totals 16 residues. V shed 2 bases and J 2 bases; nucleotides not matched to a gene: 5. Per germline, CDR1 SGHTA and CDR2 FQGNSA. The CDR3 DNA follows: TGTGCCAGCAGCTTACGGGGGACAGGGGGGACCTACGAGCAGTACTTC. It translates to CASSLRGTGGTYEQYF.

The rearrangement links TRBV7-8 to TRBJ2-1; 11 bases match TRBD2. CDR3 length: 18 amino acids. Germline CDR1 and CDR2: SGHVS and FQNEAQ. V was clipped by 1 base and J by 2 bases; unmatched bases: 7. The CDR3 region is CASSLELVAGGTYNEQFF. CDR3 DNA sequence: TGTGCCAGCAGCTTAGAGTTGGTAGCGGGGGGGACCTACAATGAGCAGTTCTTC.

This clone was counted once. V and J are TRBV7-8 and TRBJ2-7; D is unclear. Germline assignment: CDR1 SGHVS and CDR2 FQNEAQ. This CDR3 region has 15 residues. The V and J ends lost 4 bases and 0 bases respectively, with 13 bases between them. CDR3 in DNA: TGTGCCAGCAGCTCCTCCCAGCTGGCCTCCTACGAGCAGTACTTC. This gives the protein CASSSSQLASYEQYF.

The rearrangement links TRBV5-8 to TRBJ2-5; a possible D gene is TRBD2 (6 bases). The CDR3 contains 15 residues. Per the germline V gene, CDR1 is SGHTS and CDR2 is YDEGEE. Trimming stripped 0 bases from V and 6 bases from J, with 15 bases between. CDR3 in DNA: TGTGCCAGCAGCTTGGCCACGCCGGGGGTACAGACCCAGTACTTC. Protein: CASSLATPGVQTQYF.

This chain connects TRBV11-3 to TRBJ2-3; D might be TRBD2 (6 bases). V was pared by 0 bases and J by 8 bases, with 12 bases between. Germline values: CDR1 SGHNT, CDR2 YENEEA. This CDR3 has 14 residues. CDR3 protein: CASSLDAGRSTQYF. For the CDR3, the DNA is TGTGCCAGCAGCTTAGATGCAGGGAGGAGTACGCAGTATTTT.

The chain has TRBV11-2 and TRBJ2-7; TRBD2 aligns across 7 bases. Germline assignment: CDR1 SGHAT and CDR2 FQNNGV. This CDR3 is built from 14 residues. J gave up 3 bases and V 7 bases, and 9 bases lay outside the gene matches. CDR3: CASTFGGNHYEQYF. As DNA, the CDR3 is TGTGCCAGCACCTTCGGGGGGAACCACTACGAGCAGTACTTC.

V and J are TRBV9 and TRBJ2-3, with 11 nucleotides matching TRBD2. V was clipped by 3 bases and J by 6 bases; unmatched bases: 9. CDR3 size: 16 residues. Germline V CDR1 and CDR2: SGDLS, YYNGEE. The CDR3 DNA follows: TGTGCCAGCAGCGGAGATAGCGGGGGGGTTTCGGATACGCAGTATTTT. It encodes CASSGDSGGVSDTQYF.

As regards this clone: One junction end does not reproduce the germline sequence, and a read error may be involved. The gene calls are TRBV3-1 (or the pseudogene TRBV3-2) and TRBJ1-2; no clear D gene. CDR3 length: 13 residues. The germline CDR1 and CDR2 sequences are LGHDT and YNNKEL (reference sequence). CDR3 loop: CASSQDSFYGYTF. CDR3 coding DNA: TGTGCCAGCAGTCAAGACTCATTTTATGGCTACACCTTC.

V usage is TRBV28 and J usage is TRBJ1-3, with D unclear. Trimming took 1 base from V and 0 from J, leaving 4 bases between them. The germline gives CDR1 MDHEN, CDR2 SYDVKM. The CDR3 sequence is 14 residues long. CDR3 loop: CASSLLTSGNTIYF. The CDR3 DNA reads TGTGCCAGCAGTTTATTGACCTCTGGAAACACCATATATTTT. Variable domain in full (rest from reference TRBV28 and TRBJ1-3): DVKVTQSSRYLVKRTGEKVFLECVQDMDHENMFWYRQDPGLGLRLIYFSYDVKMKEKGDIPEGYSVSREKKERFSLILESASTNQTSMYLCASSLLTSGNTIYFGEGSWLTVV.

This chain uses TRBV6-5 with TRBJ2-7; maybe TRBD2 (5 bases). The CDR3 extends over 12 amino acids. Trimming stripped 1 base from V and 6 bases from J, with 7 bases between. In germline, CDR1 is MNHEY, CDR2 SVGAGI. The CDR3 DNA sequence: TGTGCCAGCAGTTACTTGGGAGCCGAGCAGTACTTC. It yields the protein CASSYLGAEQYF.

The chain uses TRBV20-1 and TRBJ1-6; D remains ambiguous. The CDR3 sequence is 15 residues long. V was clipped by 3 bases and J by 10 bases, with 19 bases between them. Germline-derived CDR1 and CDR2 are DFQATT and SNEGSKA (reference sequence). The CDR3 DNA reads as TGCAGTGCTAGTCTAATTCGTGGTGAGGGATCACCCCTCCACTTT. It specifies CSASLIRGEGSPLHF.

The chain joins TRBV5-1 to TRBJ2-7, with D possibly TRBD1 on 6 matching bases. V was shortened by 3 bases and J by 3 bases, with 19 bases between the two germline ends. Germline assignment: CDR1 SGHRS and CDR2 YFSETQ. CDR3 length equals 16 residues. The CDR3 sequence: CASSYIAGTPDYEQYF. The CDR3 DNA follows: TGCGCCAGCAGCTATATCGCCGGGACACCGGACTACGAGCAGTACTTC.

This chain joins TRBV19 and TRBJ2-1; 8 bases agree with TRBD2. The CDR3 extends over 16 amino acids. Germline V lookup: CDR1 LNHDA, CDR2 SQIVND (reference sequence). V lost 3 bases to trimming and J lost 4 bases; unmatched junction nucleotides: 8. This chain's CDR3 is CASSIRATSGYNEQFF. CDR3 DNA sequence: TGTGCCAGTAGTATTCGAGCCACTAGCGGTTACAATGAGCAGTTCTTC.

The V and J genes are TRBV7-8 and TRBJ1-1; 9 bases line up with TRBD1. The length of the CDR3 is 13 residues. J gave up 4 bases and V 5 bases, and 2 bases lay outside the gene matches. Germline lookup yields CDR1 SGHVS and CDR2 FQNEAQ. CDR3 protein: CASSLTGGTEAFF. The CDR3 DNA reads TGTGCCAGCAGCCTGACAGGGGGCACTGAAGCTTTCTTT.

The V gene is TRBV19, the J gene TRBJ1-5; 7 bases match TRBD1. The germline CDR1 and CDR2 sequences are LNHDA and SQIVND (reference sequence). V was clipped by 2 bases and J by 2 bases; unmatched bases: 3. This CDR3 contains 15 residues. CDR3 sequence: CASSIPRGGNQPQHF. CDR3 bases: TGTGCCAGTAGTATACCCAGGGGGGGCAATCAGCCCCAGCATTTT.

CDR3 residues: CASSLQGQTNTEAFF. CDR3 bases: TGTGCCAGCAGCCTACAGGGACAGACGAACACTGAAGCTTTCTTT. The genes are TRBV5-8 and TRBJ1-1, with TRBD1 identical over 7 bases. Germline V lookup: CDR1 SGHTS, CDR2 YDEGEE. This CDR3 comprises 15 residues. J lost 1 base, V lost 4 bases, and 7 bases had no gene match.